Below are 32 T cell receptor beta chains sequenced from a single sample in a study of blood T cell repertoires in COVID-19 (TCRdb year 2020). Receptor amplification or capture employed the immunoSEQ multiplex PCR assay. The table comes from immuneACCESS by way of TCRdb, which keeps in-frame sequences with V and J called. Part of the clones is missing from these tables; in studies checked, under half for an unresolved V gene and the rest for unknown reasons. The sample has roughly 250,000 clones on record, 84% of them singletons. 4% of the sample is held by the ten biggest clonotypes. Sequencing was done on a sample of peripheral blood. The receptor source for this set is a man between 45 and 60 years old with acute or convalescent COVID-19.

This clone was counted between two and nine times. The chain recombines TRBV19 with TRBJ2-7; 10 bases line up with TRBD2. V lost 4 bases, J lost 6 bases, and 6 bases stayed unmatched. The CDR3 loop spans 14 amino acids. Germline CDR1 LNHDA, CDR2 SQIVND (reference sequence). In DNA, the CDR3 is TGTGCCAGTAGTAATGGGGGACTAGCGTTCGAGCAGTACTTC. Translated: CASSNGGLAFEQYF.

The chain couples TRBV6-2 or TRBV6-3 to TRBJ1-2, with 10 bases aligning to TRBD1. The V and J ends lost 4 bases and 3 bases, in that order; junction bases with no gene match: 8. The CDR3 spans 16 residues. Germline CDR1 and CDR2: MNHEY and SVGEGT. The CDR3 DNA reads TGTGCCAGCAGTTCGTACCGGGACAGGGGCCACTATGGCTACACCTTC. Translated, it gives CASSSYRDRGHYGYTF.

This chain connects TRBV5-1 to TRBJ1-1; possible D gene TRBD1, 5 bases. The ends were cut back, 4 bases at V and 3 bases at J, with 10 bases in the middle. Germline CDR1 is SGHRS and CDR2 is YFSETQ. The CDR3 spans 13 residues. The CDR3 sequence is CASSGWGDTEAFF. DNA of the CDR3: TGCGCCAGCAGCGGCTGGGGGGACACTGAAGCTTTCTTT.

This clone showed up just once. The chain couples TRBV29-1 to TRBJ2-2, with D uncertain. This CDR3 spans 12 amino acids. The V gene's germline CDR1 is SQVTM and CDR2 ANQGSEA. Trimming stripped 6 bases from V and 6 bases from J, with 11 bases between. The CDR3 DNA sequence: TGCAGCGTCAGTGGTTCCCCCGGGGAGCTGTTTTTT. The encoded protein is CSVSGSPGELFF.

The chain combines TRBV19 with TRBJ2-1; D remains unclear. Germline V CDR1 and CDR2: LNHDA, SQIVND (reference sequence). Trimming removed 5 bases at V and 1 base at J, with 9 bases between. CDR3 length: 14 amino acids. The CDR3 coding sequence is TGTGCCAGTAGTCGACCCGGGTCCTACAATGAGCAGTTCTTC. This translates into CASSRPGSYNEQFF.

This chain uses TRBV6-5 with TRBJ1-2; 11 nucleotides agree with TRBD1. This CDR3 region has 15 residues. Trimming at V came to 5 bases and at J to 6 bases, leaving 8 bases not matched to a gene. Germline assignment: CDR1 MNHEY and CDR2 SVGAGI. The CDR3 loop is CASSPWDRGKDGYTF. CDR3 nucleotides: TGTGCCAGCAGTCCTTGGGACAGGGGGAAGGATGGCTACACCTTC.

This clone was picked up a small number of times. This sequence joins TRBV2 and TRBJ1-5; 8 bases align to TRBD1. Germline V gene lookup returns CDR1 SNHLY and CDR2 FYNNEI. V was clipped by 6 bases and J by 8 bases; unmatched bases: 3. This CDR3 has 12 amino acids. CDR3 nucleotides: TGTGCCAGCAGGCAGACAGGGGAGCCCCAGCATTTT. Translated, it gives CASRQTGEPQHF.

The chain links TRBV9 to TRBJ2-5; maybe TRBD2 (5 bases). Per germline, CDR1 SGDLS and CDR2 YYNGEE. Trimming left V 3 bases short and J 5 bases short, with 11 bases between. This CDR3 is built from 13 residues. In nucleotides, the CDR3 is TGTGCCAGCAGCGCCGGGGTCGGGGAGACCCAGTACTTC. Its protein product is CASSAGVGETQYF.

The CDR3 spells CASSTGTAAYGYTF. The CDR3, as DNA: TGCGCCAGCAGCACCGGGACAGCCGCCTATGGCTACACCTTC. The chain has TRBV5-1 and TRBJ1-2; 7 nucleotides line up with TRBD1. The germline V gene encodes CDR1 SGHRS and CDR2 YFSETQ. Trimming at V came to 4 bases and at J to 4 bases, leaving 7 bases not matched to a gene. This CDR3 is built from 14 residues.

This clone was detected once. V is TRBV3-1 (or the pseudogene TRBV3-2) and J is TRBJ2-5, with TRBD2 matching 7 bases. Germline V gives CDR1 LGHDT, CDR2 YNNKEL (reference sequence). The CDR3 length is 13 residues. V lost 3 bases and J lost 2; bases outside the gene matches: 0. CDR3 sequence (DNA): TGTGCCAGCAGCCAGCGGGAGCAAGAGACCCAGTACTTC. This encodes CASSQREQETQYF.

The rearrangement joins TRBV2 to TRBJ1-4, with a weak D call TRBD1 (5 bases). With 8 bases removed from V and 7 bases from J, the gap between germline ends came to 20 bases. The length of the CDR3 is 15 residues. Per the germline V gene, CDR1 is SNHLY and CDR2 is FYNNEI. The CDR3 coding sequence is TGTGCCAGCGATCCGCTGGGGGGAGGAGGTGAAAAACTGTTTTTT. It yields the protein CASDPLGGGGEKLFF. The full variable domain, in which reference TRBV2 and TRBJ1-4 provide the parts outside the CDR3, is EPEVTQTPSHQVTQMGQEVILRCVPISNHLYFYWYRQILGQKVEFLVSFYNNEISEKSEIFDDQFSVERPDGSNFTLKIRSTKLEDSAMYFCASDPLGGGGEKLFFGSGTQLSVL.

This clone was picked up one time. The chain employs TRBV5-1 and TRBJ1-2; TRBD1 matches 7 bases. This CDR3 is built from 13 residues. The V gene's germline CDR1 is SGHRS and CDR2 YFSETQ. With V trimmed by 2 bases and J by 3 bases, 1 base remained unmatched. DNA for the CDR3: TGCGCCAGCAGCTTTACAGGGGACTATGGCTACACCTTC. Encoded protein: CASSFTGDYGYTF.

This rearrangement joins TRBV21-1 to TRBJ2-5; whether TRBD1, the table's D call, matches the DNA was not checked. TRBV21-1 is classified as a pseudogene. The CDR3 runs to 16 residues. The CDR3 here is CASSPRRDREQETQYF. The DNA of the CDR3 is TGTGCCAGCAGCCCTCGCCGGGACAGGGAACAAGAGACCCAGTACTTC.

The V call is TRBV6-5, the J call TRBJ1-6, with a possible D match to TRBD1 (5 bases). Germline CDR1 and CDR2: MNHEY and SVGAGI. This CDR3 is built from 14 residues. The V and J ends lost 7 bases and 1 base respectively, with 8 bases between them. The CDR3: CASMGGSYNSPLHF. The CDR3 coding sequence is TGTGCCAGCATGGGGGGGTCCTATAATTCACCCCTCCACTTT.

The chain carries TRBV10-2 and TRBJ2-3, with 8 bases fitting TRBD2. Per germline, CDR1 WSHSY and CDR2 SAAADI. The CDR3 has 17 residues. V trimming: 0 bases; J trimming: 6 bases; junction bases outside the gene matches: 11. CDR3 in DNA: TGCGCCAGCAGTGAGTCGCCCCCTAGCGGGCCCACGGATACGCAGTATTTT. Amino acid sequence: CASSESPPSGPTDTQYF.

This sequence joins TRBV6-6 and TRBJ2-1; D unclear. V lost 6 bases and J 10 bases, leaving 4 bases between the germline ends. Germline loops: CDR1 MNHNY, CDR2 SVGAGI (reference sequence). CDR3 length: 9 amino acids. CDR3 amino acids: CASSLEQFF. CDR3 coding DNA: TGTGCCAGCAGCCTCGAGCAGTTCTTC.

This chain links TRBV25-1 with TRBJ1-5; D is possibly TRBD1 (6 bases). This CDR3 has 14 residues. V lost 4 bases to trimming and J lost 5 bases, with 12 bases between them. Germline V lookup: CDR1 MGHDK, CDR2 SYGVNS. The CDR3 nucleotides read TGTGCCAGCAGTGTAGGACAGTTAGATCAGCCCCAGCATTTT. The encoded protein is CASSVGQLDQPQHF.

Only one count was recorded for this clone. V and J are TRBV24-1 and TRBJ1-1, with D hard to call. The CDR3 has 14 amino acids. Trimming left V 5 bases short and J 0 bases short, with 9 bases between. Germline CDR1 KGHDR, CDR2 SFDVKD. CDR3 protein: CATSGVPMNTEAFF. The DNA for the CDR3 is TGTGCCACCAGTGGAGTGCCCATGAACACTGAAGCTTTCTTT.

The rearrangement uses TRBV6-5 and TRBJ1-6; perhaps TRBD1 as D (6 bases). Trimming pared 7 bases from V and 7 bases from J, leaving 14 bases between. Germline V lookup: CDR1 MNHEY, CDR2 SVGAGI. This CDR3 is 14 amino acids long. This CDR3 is CASMRAGENSPLHF. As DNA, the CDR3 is TGTGCCAGCATGAGGGCAGGGGAAAATTCACCCCTCCACTTT.

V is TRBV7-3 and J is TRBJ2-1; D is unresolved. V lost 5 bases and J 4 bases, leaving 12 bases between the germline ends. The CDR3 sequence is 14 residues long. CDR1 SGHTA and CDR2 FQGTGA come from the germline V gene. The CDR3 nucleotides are TGTGCCAGCAGCCGAACCCCCACTTACAATGAGCAGTTCTTC. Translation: CASSRTPTYNEQFF.

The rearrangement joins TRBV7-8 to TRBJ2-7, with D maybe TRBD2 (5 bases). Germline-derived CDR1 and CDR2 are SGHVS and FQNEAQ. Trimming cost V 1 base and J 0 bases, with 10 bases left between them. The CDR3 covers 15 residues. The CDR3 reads CASSLGSANSYEQYF. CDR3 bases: TGTGCCAGCAGCTTAGGTAGCGCCAACTCCTACGAGCAGTACTTC.

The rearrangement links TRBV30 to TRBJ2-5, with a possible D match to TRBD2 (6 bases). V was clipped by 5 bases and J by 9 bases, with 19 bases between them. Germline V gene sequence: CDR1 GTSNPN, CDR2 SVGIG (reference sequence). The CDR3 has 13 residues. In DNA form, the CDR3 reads TGTGCCTGGGGGGGATGGGCCAGGGAGGCCCAGTACTTC. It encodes CAWGGWAREAQYF.

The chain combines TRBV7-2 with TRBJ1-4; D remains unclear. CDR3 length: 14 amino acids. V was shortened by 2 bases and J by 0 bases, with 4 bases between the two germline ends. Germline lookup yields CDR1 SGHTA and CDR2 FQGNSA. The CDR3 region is CASSLQSTNEKLFF. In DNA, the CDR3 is TGTGCCAGCAGCTTACAGTCAACTAATGAAAAACTGTTTTTT.

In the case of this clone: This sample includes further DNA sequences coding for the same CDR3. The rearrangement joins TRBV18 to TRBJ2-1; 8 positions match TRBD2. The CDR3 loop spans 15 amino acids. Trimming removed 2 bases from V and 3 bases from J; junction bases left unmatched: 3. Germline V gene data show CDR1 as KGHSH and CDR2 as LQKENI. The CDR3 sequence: CASSPVTSGYNEQFF. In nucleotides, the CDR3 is TGTGCCAGCTCACCAGTAACTAGCGGCTACAATGAGCAGTTCTTC.

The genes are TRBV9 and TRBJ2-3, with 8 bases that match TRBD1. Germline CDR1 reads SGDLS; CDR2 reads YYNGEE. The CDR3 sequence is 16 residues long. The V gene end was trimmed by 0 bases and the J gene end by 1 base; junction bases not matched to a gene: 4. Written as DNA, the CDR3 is TGTGCCAGCAGCGTAGCTGGGACAGGAGGCACAGATACGCAGTATTTT. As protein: CASSVAGTGGTDTQYF.

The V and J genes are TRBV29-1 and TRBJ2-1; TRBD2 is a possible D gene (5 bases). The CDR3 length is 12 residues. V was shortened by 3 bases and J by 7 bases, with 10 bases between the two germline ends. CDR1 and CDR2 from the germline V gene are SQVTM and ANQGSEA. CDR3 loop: CSVEASRNEQFF. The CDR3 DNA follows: TGCAGCGTTGAGGCTAGCCGGAATGAGCAGTTCTTC.

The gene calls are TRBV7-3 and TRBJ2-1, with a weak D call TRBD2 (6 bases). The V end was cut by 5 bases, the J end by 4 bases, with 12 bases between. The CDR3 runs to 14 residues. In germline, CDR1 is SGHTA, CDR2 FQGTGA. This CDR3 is CASSPDGGYNEQFF. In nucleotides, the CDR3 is TGTGCCAGCAGCCCCGACGGGGGATACAATGAGCAGTTCTTC.

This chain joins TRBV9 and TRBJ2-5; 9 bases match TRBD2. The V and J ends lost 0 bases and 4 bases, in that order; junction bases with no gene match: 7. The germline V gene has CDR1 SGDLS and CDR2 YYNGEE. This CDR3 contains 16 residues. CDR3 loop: CASSVGSGGRGETQYF. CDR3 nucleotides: TGTGCCAGCAGCGTAGGAAGCGGGGGGCGGGGAGAGACCCAGTACTTC.

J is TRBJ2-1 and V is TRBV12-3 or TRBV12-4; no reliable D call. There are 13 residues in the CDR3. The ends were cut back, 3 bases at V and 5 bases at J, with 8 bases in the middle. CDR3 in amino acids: CASSFGSDNEQFF. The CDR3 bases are TGTGCCAGCAGTTTCGGCAGCGACAATGAGCAGTTCTTC.

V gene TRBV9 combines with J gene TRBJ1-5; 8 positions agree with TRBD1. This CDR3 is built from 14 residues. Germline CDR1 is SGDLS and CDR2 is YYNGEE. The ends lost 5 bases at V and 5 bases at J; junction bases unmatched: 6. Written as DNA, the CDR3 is TGTGCCAGCAGTCCAGGGACAGGTCATCAGCCCCAGCATTTT. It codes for CASSPGTGHQPQHF. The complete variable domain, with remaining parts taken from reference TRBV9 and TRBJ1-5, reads DSGVTQTPKHLITATGQRVTLRCSPRSGDLSVYWYQQSLDQGLQFLIQYYNGEERAKGNILERFSAQQFPDLHSELNLSSLELGDSALYFCASSPGTGHQPQHFGDGTRLSIL.

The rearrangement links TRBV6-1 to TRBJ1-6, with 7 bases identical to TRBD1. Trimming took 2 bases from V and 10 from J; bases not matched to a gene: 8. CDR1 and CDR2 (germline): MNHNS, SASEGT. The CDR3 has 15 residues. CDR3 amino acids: CASSEQRQGGSPLHF. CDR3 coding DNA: TGTGCCAGCAGTGAACAGAGACAGGGTGGCTCACCCCTCCACTTT.

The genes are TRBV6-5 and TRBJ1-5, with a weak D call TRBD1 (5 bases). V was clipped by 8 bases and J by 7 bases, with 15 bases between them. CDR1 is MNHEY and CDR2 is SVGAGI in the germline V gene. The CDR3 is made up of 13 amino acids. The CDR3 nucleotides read TGTGCCAGCGGTAGTGGCCCAGGGCAGCCCCAGCATTTT. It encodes CASGSGPGQPQHF.